The sequence of this TCR beta chain was determined in a study of PD-1 blockade in classical Hodgkin lymphoma. Across the whole study: Patients were given intravenous nivolumab, 3 mg/kg, every 2 weeks.

Method: immunoSEQ multiplex PCR; TCRdb's copy keeps in-frame clones and lacks some. The sample holds about 97,000 clones, 80% to 85% seen once. Study observations and caveats: At C4D1, TCR diversity had climbed significantly for CD4+ cells, though not for CD8+ cells. Patients with a complete response exhibited baseline diversity comparable to newly diagnosed patients.

In the case of this clone: Its specificity is unknown.

All trial patients relapsed after autologous stem cell transplantation. Progressive disease, partial response or complete response was each patient's best response. Trimming removed 1 base at V and 6 bases at J, with 16 bases between. The length of the CDR3 is 16 residues. Germline CDR1 and CDR2: SGHVS and FQNEAQ. This chain joins TRBV7-8 and TRBJ1-5; D is perhaps TRBD1 (5 bases). Sequences were derived from peripheral blood mononuclear cells (PBMCs), sampled at baseline. This TCR came from a human donor with classical Hodgkin lymphoma. In DNA, the CDR3 is TGTGCCAGCAGCTTAGGCAAAGGGCAGGGCGGTCAGCCCCAGCATTTT. Its translation: CASSLGKGQGGQPQHF.